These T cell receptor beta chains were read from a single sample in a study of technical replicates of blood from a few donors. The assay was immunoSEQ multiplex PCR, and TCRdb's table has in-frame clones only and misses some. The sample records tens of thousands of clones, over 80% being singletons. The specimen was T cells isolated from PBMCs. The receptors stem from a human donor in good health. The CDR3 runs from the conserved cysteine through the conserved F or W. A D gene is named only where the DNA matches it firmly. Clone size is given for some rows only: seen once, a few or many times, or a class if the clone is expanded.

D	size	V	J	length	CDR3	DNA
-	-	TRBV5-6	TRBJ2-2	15	CASSWTQGRTGELFF	TGTGCCAGCAGCTGGACCCAGGGAAGGACCGGGGAGCTGTTTTTT
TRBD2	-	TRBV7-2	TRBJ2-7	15	CASSDGGGGPYEQYF	TGTGCCAGCAGCGACGGCGGGGGGGGGCCCTACGAGCAGTACTTC
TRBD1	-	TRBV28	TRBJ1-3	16	CASSPWTGGSGNTIYF	TGTGCCAGCAGTCCCTGGACAGGGGGATCTGGAAACACCATATATTTT
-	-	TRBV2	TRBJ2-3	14	CASSEGGATDTQYF	TGTGCCAGCAGTGAGGGGGGGGCCACAGATACGCAGTATTTT
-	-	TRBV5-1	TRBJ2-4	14	CASSLENRENIQYF	TGCGCCAGCAGCTTAGAGAACAGGGAAAACATTCAGTACTTC
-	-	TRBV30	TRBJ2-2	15	CAWSVGHQPTGELFF	TGTGCCTGGAGTGTCGGACACCAGCCCACCGGGGAGCTGTTTTTT
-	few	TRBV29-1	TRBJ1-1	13	CSVVQFVNTEAFF	TGCAGCGTTGTACAGTTCGTGAACACTGAAGCTTTCTTT
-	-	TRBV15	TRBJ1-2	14	CATSREWGEYGYTF	TGTGCCACCAGCAGAGAATGGGGAGAATATGGCTACACCTTC
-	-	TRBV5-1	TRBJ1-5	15	CASSLAGGDNQPQHF	TGCGCCAGCAGCTTGGCCGGGGGGGACAATCAGCCCCAGCATTTT
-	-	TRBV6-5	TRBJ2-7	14	CASGPFLGWDEQYF	TGTGCCAGCGGCCCTTTTCTGGGCTGGGACGAGCAGTACTTC
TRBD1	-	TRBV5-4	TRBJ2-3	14	CASSPRGRRSPQYF	TGTGCCAGCAGCCCCAGGGGGCGCAGGTCTCCGCAGTATTTT
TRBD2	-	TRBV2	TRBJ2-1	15	CASSSGTSNHNEQFF	TGTGCCAGCAGTTCCGGGACTAGCAACCACAATGAGCAGTTCTTC
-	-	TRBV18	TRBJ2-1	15	CASSPQGGAVGEQFF	TGTGCCAGCTCACCCCAGGGGGGCGCGGTCGGTGAGCAGTTCTTC
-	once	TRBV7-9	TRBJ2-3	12	CASSPAGDTQYF	TGTGCCAGCAGCCCCGCAGGAGATACGCAGTATTTT
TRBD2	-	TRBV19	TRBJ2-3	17	CASSIDRSGEGTDTQYF	TGTGCCAGTAGTATAGACCGTAGCGGGGAGGGGACAGATACGCAGTATTTT
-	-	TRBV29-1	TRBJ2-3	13	CSVETRYADTQYF	TGCAGCGTTGAAACTCGCTACGCAGATACGCAGTATTTT
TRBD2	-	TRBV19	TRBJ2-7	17	CASSRSVLAGGLYEQYF	TGTGCCAGTAGTAGATCGGTACTAGCGGGAGGGCTCTACGAGCAGTACTTC
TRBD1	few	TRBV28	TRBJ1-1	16	CASRRRDRGESTEAFF	TGTGCCAGCAGACGGAGGGACAGGGGGGAATCCACTGAAGCTTTCTTT
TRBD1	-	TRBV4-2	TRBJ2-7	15	CASSPTGASSYEQYF	TGTGCCAGCAGCCCGACAGGGGCGAGCTCCTACGAGCAGTACTTC
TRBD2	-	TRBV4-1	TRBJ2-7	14	CASRSLAGNHEQYF	TGCGCCAGCAGGTCCCTAGCGGGGAATCACGAGCAGTACTTC
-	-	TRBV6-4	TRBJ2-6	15	CASTSTASGANVLTF	TGTGCCAGCACCTCCACAGCCTCTGGGGCCAACGTCCTGACTTTC
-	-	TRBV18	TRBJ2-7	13	CASSPYEDYEQYF	TGTGCCAGCTCACCCTACGAGGACTACGAGCAGTACTTC
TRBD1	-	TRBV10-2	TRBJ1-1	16	CASSPLTGGADTEAFF	TGCGCCAGCAGTCCTTTGACAGGGGGCGCGGACACTGAAGCTTTCTTT
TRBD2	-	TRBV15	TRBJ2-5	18	CATSRGVDAAGGRETQYF	TGTGCCACCAGCAGAGGAGTGGACGCAGCGGGAGGTCGGGAGACCCAGTACTTC
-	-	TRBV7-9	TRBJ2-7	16	CASSPTSELHSYEQYF	TGTGCCAGCAGCCCAACCTCGGAGTTGCACTCCTACGAGCAGTACTTC
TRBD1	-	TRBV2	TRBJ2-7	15	CASVPGQGRGHEQYF	TGTGCCAGCGTCCCGGGACAGGGAAGGGGCCACGAGCAGTACTTC